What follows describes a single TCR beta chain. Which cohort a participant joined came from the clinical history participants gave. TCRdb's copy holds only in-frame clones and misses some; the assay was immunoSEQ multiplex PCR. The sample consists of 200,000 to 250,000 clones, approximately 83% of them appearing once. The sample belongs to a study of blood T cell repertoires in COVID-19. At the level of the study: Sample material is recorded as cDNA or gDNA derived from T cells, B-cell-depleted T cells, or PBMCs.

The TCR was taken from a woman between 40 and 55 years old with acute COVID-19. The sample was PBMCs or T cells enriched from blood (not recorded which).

DNA of the CDR3: TGTGCCAGTACGAACAGGGCGGATTCACCCCTCCACTTT. Its protein product is CASTNRADSPLHF. The rearrangement links TRBV19 to TRBJ1-6; maybe TRBD1 (6 bases). Deletions cut 7 bases from V and 8 bases from J, with 12 bases between. Germline assignment: CDR1 LNHDA and CDR2 SQIVND (reference sequence). This CDR3 contains 13 residues.